The entry below describes one TCR beta chain. The antigen it binds to is not known. No base qualities exist here, and no much larger clone lies one base off it. Patients with autoimmune disease history or receiving systemic immunosuppression were excluded from the trial. Peripheral blood for TCR sequencing was collected from all dose cohorts at baseline, on cycle 4 day 1, and on cycle 7 day 1. The samples were taken from a phase I, first-in-human, multicenter, open-label dose-escalation trial of ivuxolimab. The trial enrolled adults with locally advanced or metastatic head and neck squamous cell, hepatocellular, melanoma or renal cell carcinoma. Before TCR sequencing, CD4+ and CD8+ T cells were separately sorted from peripheral blood. The source of the sample is a study of OX40 agonist ivuxolimab in advanced cancers. For the study in its entirety: The costimulatory receptor OX40 (CD134) was targeted by ivuxolimab, a fully human IgG2 agonistic monoclonal antibody. Prior anti-PD-1, anti-PD-L1 or anti-CTLA-4 therapy was permitted, and approximately 41% of dose-escalation patients had received checkpoint inhibitors. Of the approximately 50 dose-escalation patients, hepatocellular carcinoma was present in approximately 20, melanoma in roughly 15, renal cell carcinoma in 9 and head and neck cancer in 9. Intravenous ivuxolimab was administered to patients every 2 weeks at six dose levels: 0.01, 0.1, 0.3, 1.5, 3 and 10 mg/kg. The point of sequencing TCRbeta in the periphery was to test whether ivuxolimab changed TCR sequence diversity and drove clonal T-cell expansion. Partial responses were achieved by three dose-escalation patients, of whom one had hepatocellular carcinoma and two had cutaneous melanoma. The monotherapy dose-escalation portion (N of about 52 patients) of the phase I ivuxolimab trial is reported in the paper. In the dose-escalation cohort, 82.7% of patients were male, and the mean age was approximately 64 years, with a range of roughly 20 to 80.

Study-wide conclusions, independent of this receptor: Low levels of normalized T-cell clonal expansion were also seen in some patients who did not respond. Antigen specificity was not determined for the clonally expanded peripheral T cells. In the 0.1-3.0 mg/kg groups, partial responders were among the patients with the lowest normalized peripheral clonal expansion, particularly in CD8+ T cells. On average, CD8+ T cells showed more expanded clones than CD4+ T cells after ivuxolimab. At doses from 0.1 to 3.0 mg/kg, clonal expansion was seen in both CD4+ and CD8+ blood T cells between baseline and week 6.

The germline V gene (reference sequence) supplies CDR1 MNHEY and CDR2 SMNVEV. Relative to germline, V is 5 bases shorter and J is 6 bases shorter, with 20 bases between their ends. The CDR3 runs 15 amino acids, cysteine and phenylalanine included. Only the CDR3 region is kept as DNA, spanning 45 bases read in frame from base 1. Genomic DNA was extracted from sorted cells for sequencing of the TCRbeta CDR3 region. TCRbeta CDR3 regions were sequenced using the immunoSEQ Assay. TCRdb retrieved this table from immuneACCESS and kept in-frame rearrangements only. Not all clones are present; in checked studies, unresolved V genes account for under half, and no reason is known for the remainder. This sample lists tens of thousands of clones; 70% to 90% were detected once. Jointly, the top ten make up 1.9% of the sample.

This clonotype was obtained from an adult with an advanced solid tumor such as melanoma, head and neck, liver or kidney cancer. Sequenced here: CD4+ or CD8+ T cells sorted from blood, sampled in a trial of the OX40 agonist ivuxolimab. This chain is built from TRBV27 and TRBJ2-7; the D match is possibly TRBD1 or TRBD2, with 5 bases aligned in each. The CDR3 protein: CASSLQRGESSEQYF. The DNA reads as follows: TGTGCCAGCAGTCTCCAGAGGGGAGAGAGCTCCGAGCAGTACTTC.